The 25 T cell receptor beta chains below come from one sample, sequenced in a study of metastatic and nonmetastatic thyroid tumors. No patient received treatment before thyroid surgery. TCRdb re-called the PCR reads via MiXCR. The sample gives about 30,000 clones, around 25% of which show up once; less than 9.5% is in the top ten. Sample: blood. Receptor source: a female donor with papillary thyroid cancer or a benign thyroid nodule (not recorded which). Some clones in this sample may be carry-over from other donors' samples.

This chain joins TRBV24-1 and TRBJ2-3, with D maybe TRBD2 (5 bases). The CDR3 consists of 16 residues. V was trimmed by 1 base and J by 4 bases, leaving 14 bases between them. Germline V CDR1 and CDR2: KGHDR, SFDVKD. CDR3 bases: TGTGCCACCAGTGATTTCCGAGGACTTAGCTCAGATACGCAGTATTTT. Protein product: CATSDFRGLSSDTQYF.

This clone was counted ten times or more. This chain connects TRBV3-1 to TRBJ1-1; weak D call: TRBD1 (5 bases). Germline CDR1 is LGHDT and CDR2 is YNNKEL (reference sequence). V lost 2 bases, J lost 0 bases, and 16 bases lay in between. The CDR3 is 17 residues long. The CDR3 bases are TGTGCCAGCAGCCAAAAAGTGAAGGGGACGGTGAACACTGAAGCTTTCTTT. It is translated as CASSQKVKGTVNTEAFF.

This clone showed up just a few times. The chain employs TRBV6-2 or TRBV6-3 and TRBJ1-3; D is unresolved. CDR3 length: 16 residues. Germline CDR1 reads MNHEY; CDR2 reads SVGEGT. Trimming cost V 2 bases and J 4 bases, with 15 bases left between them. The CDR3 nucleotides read TGTGCCAGCAGTTACGGGGAGGTTGGTGACGGAAACACCATATATTTT. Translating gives CASSYGEVGDGNTIYF.

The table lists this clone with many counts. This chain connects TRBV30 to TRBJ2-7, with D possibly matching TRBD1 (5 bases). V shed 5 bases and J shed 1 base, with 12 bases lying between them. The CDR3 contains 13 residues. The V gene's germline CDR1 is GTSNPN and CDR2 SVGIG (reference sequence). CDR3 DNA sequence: TGTGCCTGGGGCCCCAGGGATTCCTACGAGCAGTACTTC. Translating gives CAWGPRDSYEQYF.

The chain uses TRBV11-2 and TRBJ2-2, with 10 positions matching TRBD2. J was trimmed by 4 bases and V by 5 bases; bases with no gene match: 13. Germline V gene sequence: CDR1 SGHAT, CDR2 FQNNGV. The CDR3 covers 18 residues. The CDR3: CASSPGRTSGFVTGELFF. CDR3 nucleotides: TGTGCCAGCAGCCCGGGGCGGACTAGCGGCTTTGTCACCGGGGAGCTGTTTTTT.

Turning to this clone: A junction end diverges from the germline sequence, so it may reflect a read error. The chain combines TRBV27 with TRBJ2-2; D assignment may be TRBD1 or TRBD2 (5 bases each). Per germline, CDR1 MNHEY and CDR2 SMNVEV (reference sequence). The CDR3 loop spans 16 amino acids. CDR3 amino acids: CASSRDGAHPTGELVF. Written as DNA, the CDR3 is TGTGCCAGCAGTCGTGACGGGGCTCACCCCACCGGGGAGCTGGTTTTT.

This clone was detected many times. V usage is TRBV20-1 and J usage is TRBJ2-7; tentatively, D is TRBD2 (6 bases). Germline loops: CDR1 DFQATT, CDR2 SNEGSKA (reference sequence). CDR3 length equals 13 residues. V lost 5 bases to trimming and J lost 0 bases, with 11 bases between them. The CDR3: CSAGTPGSYEQYF. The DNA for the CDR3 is TGCAGTGCTGGGACTCCCGGCTCCTACGAGCAGTACTTC.

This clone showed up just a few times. The CDR3 loop is CASSTSSNTGELFF. The CDR3 nucleotides are TGTGCCAGCAGTACTAGCTCTAACACCGGGGAGCTGTTTTTT. J is TRBJ2-2 and V is TRBV28; D is possibly TRBD2 (6 bases). The V and J ends lost 5 bases and 2 bases respectively, with 9 bases between them. The V gene's germline CDR1 is MDHEN and CDR2 SYDVKM. The CDR3 is 14 amino acids. Looking up the rest from reference TRBV28 and TRBJ2-2 gives the full variable domain: DVKVTQSSRYLVKRTGEKVFLECVQDMDHENMFWYRQDPGLGLRLIYFSYDVKMKEKGDIPEGYSVSREKKERFSLILESASTNQTSMYLCASSTSSNTGELFFGEGSRLTVL.

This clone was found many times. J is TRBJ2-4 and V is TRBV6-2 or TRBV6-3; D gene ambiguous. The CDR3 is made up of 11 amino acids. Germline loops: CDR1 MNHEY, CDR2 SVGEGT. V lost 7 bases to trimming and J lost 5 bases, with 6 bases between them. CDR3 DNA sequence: TGTGCCAGCACCTACGAAAACATTCAGTACTTC. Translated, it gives CASTYENIQYF.

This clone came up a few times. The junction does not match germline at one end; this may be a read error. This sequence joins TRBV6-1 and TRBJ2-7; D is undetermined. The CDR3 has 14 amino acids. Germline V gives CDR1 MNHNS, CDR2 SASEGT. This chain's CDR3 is CASSEGVGFYEQYF. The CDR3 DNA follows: TGTGCCAGCAGTGAAGGGGTTGGGTTCTACGAGCAGTACTTT.

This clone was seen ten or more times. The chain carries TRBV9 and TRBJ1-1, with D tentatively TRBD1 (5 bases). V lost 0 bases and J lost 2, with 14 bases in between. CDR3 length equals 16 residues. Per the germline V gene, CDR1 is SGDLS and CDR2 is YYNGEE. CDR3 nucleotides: TGTGCCAGCAGCGTAGGCTACGGGGGAAAAAACACTGAAGCTTTCTTT. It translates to CASSVGYGGKNTEAFF.

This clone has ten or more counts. CDR3 amino acids: CASSPPAQDTQYF. CDR3 sequence (DNA): TGTGCCAGCAGCCCCCCAGCGCAAGATACGCAGTATTTT. V gene TRBV9 combines with J gene TRBJ2-3; unclear D gene. Germline V gene lookup returns CDR1 SGDLS and CDR2 YYNGEE. The CDR3 runs 13 residues. V shed 4 bases and J shed 5 bases, with 11 bases lying between them.

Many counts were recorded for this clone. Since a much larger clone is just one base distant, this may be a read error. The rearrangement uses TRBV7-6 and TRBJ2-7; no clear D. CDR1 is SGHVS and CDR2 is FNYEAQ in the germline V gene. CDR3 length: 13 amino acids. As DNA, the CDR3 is TGTGGCAGCAGCTCTGGAAGTGGCTACGAGCAGTACTTC. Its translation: CGSSSGSGYEQYF. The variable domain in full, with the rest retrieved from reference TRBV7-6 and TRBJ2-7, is GAGVSQSPRYKVTKRGQDVALRCDPISGHVSLYWYRQALGQGPEFLTYFNYEAQQDKSGLPNDRFSAERPEGSISTLTIQRTEQRDSAMYRCGSSSGSGYEQYFGPGTRLTVT.

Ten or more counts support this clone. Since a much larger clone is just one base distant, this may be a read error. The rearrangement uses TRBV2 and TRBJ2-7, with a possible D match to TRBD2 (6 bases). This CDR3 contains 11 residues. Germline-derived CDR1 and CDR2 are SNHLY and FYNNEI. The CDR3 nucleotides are TGTGCCGGCAGTGCGGGATACGAGCAGTACTTC. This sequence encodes CAGSAGYEQYF.

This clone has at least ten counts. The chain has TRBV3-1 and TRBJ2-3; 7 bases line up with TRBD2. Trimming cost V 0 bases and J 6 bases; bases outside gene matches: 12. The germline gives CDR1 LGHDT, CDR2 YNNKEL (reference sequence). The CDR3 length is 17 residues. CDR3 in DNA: TGTGCCAGCAGCCAAGATGGTCGGACTAGGCGGCGCGATACGCAGTATTTT. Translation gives CASSQDGRTRRRDTQYF.

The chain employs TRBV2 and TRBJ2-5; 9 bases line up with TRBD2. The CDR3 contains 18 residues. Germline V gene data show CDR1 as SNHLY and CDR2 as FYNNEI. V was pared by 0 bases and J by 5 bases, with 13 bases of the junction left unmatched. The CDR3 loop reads CASSEAPLSGSLGETQYF. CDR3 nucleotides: TGTGCCAGCAGTGAAGCCCCACTTAGCGGGAGTCTGGGTGAGACCCAGTACTTC.

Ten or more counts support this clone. The CDR3 bases are TGCAGCGTGGGACGGAGGGAGACCCAGTACTTC. Translation: CSVGRRETQYF. V and J are TRBV29-1 and TRBJ2-5, with D possibly being TRBD1 or TRBD2 (5 bases each). The germline V gene has CDR1 SQVTM and CDR2 ANQGSEA. The CDR3 runs 11 residues. Trimming took 6 bases from V and 5 from J, leaving 10 bases between them.

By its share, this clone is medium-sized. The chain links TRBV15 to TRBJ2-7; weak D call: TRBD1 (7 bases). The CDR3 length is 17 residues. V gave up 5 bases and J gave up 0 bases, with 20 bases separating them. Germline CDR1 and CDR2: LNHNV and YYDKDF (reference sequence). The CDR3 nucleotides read TGTGCCACCAGCCCACGAAAAGGCGGGACAGACTCCTACGAGCAGTACTTC. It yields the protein CATSPRKGGTDSYEQYF.

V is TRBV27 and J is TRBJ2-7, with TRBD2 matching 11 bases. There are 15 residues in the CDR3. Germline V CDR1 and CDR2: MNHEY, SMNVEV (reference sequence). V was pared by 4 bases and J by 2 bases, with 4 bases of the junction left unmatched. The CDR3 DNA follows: TGTGCCAGCAGTTCGATACTAGCGGGGGCCTACGAGCAGTACTTC. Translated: CASSSILAGAYEQYF.

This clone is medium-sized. The CDR3 DNA follows: TGTGCCAGCAGCGCACTAGCGGGAGGGCCGAATGAGCAGTTCTTC. Encoded protein: CASSALAGGPNEQFF. The chain combines TRBV6-1 with TRBJ2-1; 13 positions match TRBD2. The V gene end was trimmed by 6 bases and the J gene end by 7 bases; junction bases not matched to a gene: 6. Germline values: CDR1 MNHNS, CDR2 SASEGT. The CDR3 has 15 residues.

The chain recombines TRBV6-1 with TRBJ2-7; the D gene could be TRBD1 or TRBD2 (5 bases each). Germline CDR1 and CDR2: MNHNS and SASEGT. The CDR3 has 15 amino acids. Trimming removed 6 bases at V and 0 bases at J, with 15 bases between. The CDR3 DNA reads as TGTGCCAGCAGCGAGTTCGGGGCTAACTCCTACGAGCAGTACTTC. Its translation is CASSEFGANSYEQYF.

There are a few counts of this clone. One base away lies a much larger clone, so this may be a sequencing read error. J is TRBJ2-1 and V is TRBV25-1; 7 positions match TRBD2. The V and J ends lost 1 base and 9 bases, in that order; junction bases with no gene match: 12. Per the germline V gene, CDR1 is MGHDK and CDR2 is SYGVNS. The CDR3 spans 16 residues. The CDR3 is CASSEWGGPIDSEQFF. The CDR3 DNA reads TGTGCCAGCAGTGAATGGGGAGGGCCTATTGACAGTGAGCAGTTCTTC.

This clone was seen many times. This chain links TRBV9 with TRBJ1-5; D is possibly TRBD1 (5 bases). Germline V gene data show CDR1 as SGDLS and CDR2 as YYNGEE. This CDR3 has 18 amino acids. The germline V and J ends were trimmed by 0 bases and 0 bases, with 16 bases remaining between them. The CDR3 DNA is TGTGCCAGCAGCGTAGCTACAGGAGCTTCCAATAGCAATCAGCCCCAGCATTTT. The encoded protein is CASSVATGASNSNQPQHF.

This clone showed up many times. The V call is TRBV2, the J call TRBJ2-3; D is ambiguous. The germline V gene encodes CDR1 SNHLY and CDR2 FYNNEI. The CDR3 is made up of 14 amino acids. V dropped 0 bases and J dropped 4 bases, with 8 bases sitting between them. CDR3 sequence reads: CASSEALSSDTQYF. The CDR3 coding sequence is TGTGCCAGCAGTGAAGCGCTAAGCTCAGATACGCAGTATTTT.

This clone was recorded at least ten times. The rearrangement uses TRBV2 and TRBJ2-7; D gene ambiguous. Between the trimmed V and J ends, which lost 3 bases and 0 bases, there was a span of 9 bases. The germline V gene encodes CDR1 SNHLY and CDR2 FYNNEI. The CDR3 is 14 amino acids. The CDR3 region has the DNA TGTGCCAGCAGTGAGGGCGGCAGCTCCTACGAGCAGTACTTC. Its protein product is CASSEGGSSYEQYF.